These 22 T cell receptor beta chains were sequenced from one sample in a study of T cell changes during pregnancy in multiple sclerosis. TCRdb keeps only in-frame clones here, not all; method: immunoSEQ multiplex PCR. The sample contains roughly 100,000 clones, 75% to 95% of which appear only once. Sequencing used peripheral blood, obtained in the second trimester of pregnancy. The receptors here all came from a female donor with multiple sclerosis, enrolled in a pregnancy study.

This chain connects TRBV9 to TRBJ2-1; 8 nucleotides match TRBD1. The ends lost 2 bases at V and 7 bases at J; junction bases unmatched: 8. CDR3 length: 15 residues. CDR1 SGDLS and CDR2 YYNGEE come from the germline V gene. CDR3 coding DNA: TGTGCCAGCAGCGTCAGGACAGGGAATCTGAATGAGCAGTTCTTC. Translated, it gives CASSVRTGNLNEQFF.

This chain links TRBV19 with TRBJ1-5; 8 positions agree with TRBD1. Per germline, CDR1 LNHDA and CDR2 SQIVND (reference sequence). V was clipped by 8 bases and J by 2 bases; unmatched bases: 11. This CDR3 spans 16 amino acids. For the CDR3, the DNA is TGTGCCAGTGCCCGGCAGGGGGCTTTTGGCAATCAGCCCCAGCATTTT. It is translated as CASARQGAFGNQPQHF.

The V and J genes are TRBV29-1 and TRBJ2-7; D is possibly TRBD1 (5 bases). The CDR3 length is 11 residues. Trimming pared 4 bases from V and 4 bases from J, leaving 8 bases between. The germline gives CDR1 SQVTM, CDR2 ANQGSEA. Written as DNA, the CDR3 is TGCAGCGTTGCTGCAGGGTACGAGCAGTACTTC. It translates to CSVAAGYEQYF.

This sequence joins TRBV28 and TRBJ1-5; 8 nucleotides line up with TRBD1. In germline, CDR1 is MDHEN, CDR2 SYDVKM. The trim removed 5 bases at V and 3 bases at J, leaving 9 bases unmatched. This CDR3 has 16 amino acids. As DNA, the CDR3 is TGTGCCAGCAGTAGACAGGGGAGTTGGGACAATCAGCCCCAGCATTTT. It is translated as CASSRQGSWDNQPQHF.

This chain joins TRBV10-3 and TRBJ2-2, with 7 bases aligning to TRBD1. CDR3 length: 18 residues. CDR1 ENHRY and CDR2 SYGVKD come from the germline V gene. Trimming cost V 2 bases and J 0 bases; bases outside gene matches: 9. CDR3 coding DNA: TGTGCCATCAGTGAGACACGGACAGGCGGCGCGAACACCGGGGAGCTGTTTTTT. Amino acids: CAISETRTGGANTGELFF.

This chain connects TRBV7-9 to TRBJ2-3; D uncertain. Trimming left V 5 bases short and J 8 bases short, with 14 bases between. The CDR3 length is 13 residues. The germline V gene has CDR1 SEHNR and CDR2 FQNEAQ (reference sequence). The CDR3 region has the DNA TGTGCCAGCAGCCCACGTCCGGGTATTACGCAGTATTTT. This codes for CASSPRPGITQYF.

V gene TRBV29-1 combines with J gene TRBJ2-1; 9 positions agree with TRBD2. Looked up from germline, CDR1 is SQVTM and CDR2 is ANQGSEA. V lost 4 bases to trimming and J lost 13 bases; unmatched junction nucleotides: 11. This CDR3 is built from 13 residues. CDR3 bases: TGCAGCGTTGTTCTAGCGGGAAATTGGCGACAGTTCTTC. Translated: CSVVLAGNWRQFF.

The gene calls are TRBV11-3 and TRBJ2-1; no clear D gene. Trimming cost V 1 base and J 4 bases, with 14 bases left between them. The CDR3 is made up of 16 amino acids. Germline CDR1 SGHNT, CDR2 YENEEA. CDR3 in DNA: TGTGCCAGCAGCTTAGGCTTGGCAGGAAAATACAATGAGCAGTTCTTC. Its protein is CASSLGLAGKYNEQFF. The full variable domain, completed using reference TRBV11-3 and TRBJ2-1, is EAGVVQSPRYKIIEKKQPVAFWCNPISGHNTLYWYLQNLGQGPELLIRYENEEAVDDSQLPKDRFSAERLKGVDSTLKIQPAELGDSAVYLCASSLGLAGKYNEQFFGPGTRLTVL.

The rearrangement links TRBV2 to TRBJ2-5; D is uncertain. CDR1 is SNHLY and CDR2 is FYNNEI in the germline V gene. Trimming stripped 6 bases from V and 5 bases from J, with 10 bases between. The CDR3 contains 12 residues. Here the CDR3 DNA reads TGTGCCAGCAGGGCCGTTCTGGAGACCCAGTACTTC. It encodes CASRAVLETQYF.

This chain joins TRBV28 and TRBJ1-5, with 9 bases aligning to TRBD1. V lost 6 bases to trimming and J lost 0 bases; unmatched junction nucleotides: 6. The CDR3 runs 16 residues. Germline V gene lookup returns CDR1 MDHEN and CDR2 SYDVKM. CDR3 bases: TGTGCCAGCAGCGGGACAGGGTGGGATAGCAATCAGCCCCAGCATTTT. Its translation is CASSGTGWDSNQPQHF.

The rearrangement uses TRBV28 and TRBJ2-5; TRBD1 matches at 9 bases. Looked up from germline, CDR1 is MDHEN and CDR2 is SYDVKM. The CDR3 spans 15 residues. V lost 6 bases, J lost 3 bases, and 8 bases stayed unmatched. This CDR3 reads CASRETWTGEETQYF. DNA for the CDR3: TGTGCCAGCAGGGAGACTTGGACAGGGGAAGAGACCCAGTACTTC.

CDR3 in DNA: TGCGCCAGCAGCCGACGGAATCGGACAGGGGGTAGCAATCAGCCCCAGCATTTT. Its translation is CASSRRNRTGGSNQPQHF. J is TRBJ1-5 and V is TRBV4-3, with 10 nucleotides matching TRBD1. The CDR3 consists of 18 residues. The germline CDR1 and CDR2 sequences are LGHNA and YSLEER. V shed 4 bases, J shed 0 bases, and the junction held 9 bases outside the gene matches.

This rearrangement joins TRBV11-2 to TRBJ2-7, with 10 nucleotides matching TRBD2. The CDR3 has 14 residues. CDR1 SGHAT and CDR2 FQNNGV come from the germline V gene. V dropped 5 bases and J dropped 4; count of bases not matched to a gene: 5. As DNA, the CDR3 is TGTGCCAGCAGCGTACTAGCGGGGAGATACGAGCAGTACTTC. This gives the protein CASSVLAGRYEQYF.

The gene calls are TRBV19 and TRBJ2-7; D might be TRBD1 (6 bases). Germline V CDR1 and CDR2: LNHDA, SQIVND (reference sequence). Trimming cost V 3 bases and J 0 bases, with 9 bases left between them. The CDR3 covers 14 residues. The CDR3 is CASSIQGSSYEQYF. The CDR3 bases are TGTGCCAGTAGTATTCAGGGGAGCTCCTACGAGCAGTACTTC. Complete variable domain (other parts from reference TRBV19 and TRBJ2-7): DGGITQSPKYLFRKEGQNVTLSCEQNLNHDAMYWYRQDPGQGLRLIYYSQIVNDFQKGDIAEGYSVSREKKESFPLTVTSAQKNPTAFYLCASSIQGSSYEQYFGPGTRLTVT.

The V call is TRBV4-1, the J call TRBJ2-1; 7 positions agree with TRBD1. Germline V CDR1 and CDR2: MGHRA, YSYEKL. This CDR3 has 16 residues. V was clipped by 6 bases and J by 4 bases; unmatched bases: 12. CDR3 residues: CASSPPGTVKYNEQFF. The CDR3 DNA sequence: TGCGCCAGCAGTCCGCCCGGGACAGTGAAATACAATGAGCAGTTCTTC.

This clone was counted once. The chain recombines TRBV9 with TRBJ2-1; TRBD2 matches 7 bases. Unmatched junction bases numbered 1, after V lost 1 base and J lost 0 bases. This CDR3 comprises 15 residues. The germline gives CDR1 SGDLS, CDR2 YYNGEE. CDR3 sequence: CASSVSGTSYNEQFF. The CDR3 DNA reads as TGTGCCAGCAGCGTAAGCGGGACCTCCTACAATGAGCAGTTCTTC. Together with reference TRBV9 and TRBJ2-1, the CDR3 gives the full variable domain: DSGVTQTPKHLITATGQRVTLRCSPRSGDLSVYWYQQSLDQGLQFLIQYYNGEERAKGNILERFSAQQFPDLHSELNLSSLELGDSALYFCASSVSGTSYNEQFFGPGTRLTVL.

The chain links TRBV28 to TRBJ1-1, with no clear D. V gave up 1 base and J gave up 6 bases, with 9 bases separating them. Looked up from germline, CDR1 is MDHEN and CDR2 is SYDVKM. This CDR3 spans 13 amino acids. CDR3 region: CASSLSWPPEAFF. Written as DNA, the CDR3 is TGTGCCAGCAGTTTATCCTGGCCCCCTGAAGCTTTCTTT.

This clone was observed once. The chain recombines TRBV9 with TRBJ2-7, with 11 positions matching TRBD2. The CDR3 is 15 residues long. The V gene's germline CDR1 is SGDLS and CDR2 YYNGEE. V was pared by 4 bases and J by 2 bases, with 5 bases of the junction left unmatched. CDR3 sequence: CASSPGLAETYEQYF. In DNA, the CDR3 is TGTGCCAGCAGCCCGGGACTAGCGGAGACCTACGAGCAGTACTTC.

This clone showed up just once. V gene TRBV6-5 combines with J gene TRBJ2-7; possible D gene TRBD2, 5 bases. V lost 3 bases, J lost 5 bases, and 17 bases lay in between. CDR1 is MNHEY, CDR2 SVGAGI, per germline. This CDR3 has 15 residues. CDR3 in DNA: TGTGCCAGCAGTTATAGAGGGTCCTTCAATCACGAGCAGTACTTC. As protein: CASSYRGSFNHEQYF.

The chain uses TRBV11-3 and TRBJ2-7; 11 nucleotides agree with TRBD2. This CDR3 is built from 16 residues. The germline V gene has CDR1 SGHNT and CDR2 YENEEA. Trimming at V came to 4 bases and at J to 6 bases, leaving 11 bases not matched to a gene. CDR3 in DNA: TGTGCCAGCAGCTCCCCACTAGCGGGAGTCCTCCGCGAGCAGTACTTC. Translation gives CASSSPLAGVLREQYF.

A note on this clone: This sample also contains other DNA sequences that code for the same CDR3. The chain carries TRBV27 and TRBJ2-2; 7 nucleotides align to TRBD1. The CDR3 consists of 15 residues. In germline, CDR1 is MNHEY, CDR2 SMNVEV (reference sequence). V was pared by 5 bases and J by 1 base, with 4 bases of the junction left unmatched. The CDR3 is CASSPRDRNTGELFF. CDR3 coding DNA: TGTGCCAGCAGTCCCAGGGACAGGAACACCGGGGAGCTGTTTTTT.

The chain recombines TRBV7-9 with TRBJ2-1; 7 bases map to TRBD2. Germline CDR1 and CDR2: SEHNR and FQNEAQ (reference sequence). V gave up 2 bases and J gave up 0 bases; unmatched junction bases: 4. The CDR3 runs 16 residues. CDR3 loop: CASSLSPGGSYNEQFF. CDR3 sequence (DNA): TGTGCCAGCAGCTTATCACCGGGAGGCTCCTACAATGAGCAGTTCTTC.